Below, 16 T cell receptor beta chains from the same sample are listed, as sequenced in a study of blood T cell repertoires in COVID-19. Measured with immunoSEQ multiplex PCR; TCRdb has only the in-frame clones, and not every one. The sample lists some 45,000 clones, 83% occurring once. Sequenced: peripheral blood. These receptors all stem from a man older than 75 in a cohort sampled during active COVID-19.

In DNA form, the CDR3 reads TGTGCCAGCAGCTTAGGCGGAAGGGGCTTTAATGAGCAGTTCTTC. It is translated as CASSLGGRGFNEQFF. This sequence joins TRBV7-3 and TRBJ2-1; D is possibly TRBD1 (5 bases). V was trimmed by 2 bases and J by 7 bases, leaving 15 bases between them. CDR3 length: 15 residues. Germline CDR1 reads SGHTA; CDR2 reads FQGTGA.

This clone was seen a single time. This chain uses TRBV30 with TRBJ2-3; D unresolved. Germline V gene lookup returns CDR1 GTSNPN and CDR2 SVGIG (reference sequence). The CDR3 runs 11 residues. V was shortened by 3 bases and J by 5 bases, with 6 bases between the two germline ends. Here the CDR3 DNA reads TGTGCCTGGAGCCCGGGAGATACGCAGTATTTT. Protein: CAWSPGDTQYF.

This rearrangement joins TRBV6-2 or TRBV6-3 to TRBJ1-2; 7 bases line up with TRBD1. Trimming at V came to 6 bases and at J to 2 bases, leaving 3 bases not matched to a gene. This CDR3 contains 13 residues. Germline V gives CDR1 MNHEY, CDR2 SVGEGT. The CDR3 spells CASSRTGNYGYTF. The CDR3 DNA reads as TGTGCCAGCAGCCGGACAGGAAACTATGGCTACACCTTC.

CDR3 nucleotides: TGTGCCAGCAGGGGGGACAACTCTGGAAACACCATATATTTT. Translated, it gives CASRGDNSGNTIYF. The V gene is TRBV3-1 (or the pseudogene TRBV3-2), the J gene TRBJ1-3; D possibly corresponds to TRBD1 (6 bases). The CDR3 runs 14 residues. Germline-derived CDR1 and CDR2 are LGHDT and YNNKEL (reference sequence). V shed 6 bases and J shed 0 bases, with 9 bases lying between them.

The chain carries TRBV5-1 and TRBJ2-3; 7 bases map to TRBD2. Germline CDR1 is SGHRS and CDR2 is YFSETQ. V shed 0 bases, J shed 6 bases, and the junction held 7 bases outside the gene matches. The CDR3 totals 15 residues. CDR3 loop: CASSLGGGPFDTQYF. CDR3 DNA sequence: TGCGCCAGCAGCTTGGGCGGGGGTCCATTTGATACGCAGTATTTT.

The chain couples TRBV6-2 or TRBV6-3 to TRBJ2-1; 8 nucleotides agree with TRBD2. From germline, CDR1 is MNHEY and CDR2 SVGEGT. This CDR3 has 17 amino acids. V lost 5 bases and J lost 6; bases outside the gene matches: 15. CDR3 in amino acids: CASSHYYTGGHGNEQFF. CDR3 bases: TGTGCCAGCAGTCATTATTATACGGGAGGGCATGGCAATGAGCAGTTCTTC.

The V and J genes are TRBV5-1 and TRBJ2-6, with D perhaps TRBD2 (6 bases). The CDR3 runs 15 residues. Trimming took off 4 bases at V and 2 bases at J, with 10 bases between the two ends. The germline CDR1 and CDR2 sequences are SGHRS and YFSETQ. CDR3 protein: CASSPEGTGANVLTF. The CDR3 nucleotides read TGCGCCAGCAGCCCGGAGGGAACTGGGGCCAACGTCCTGACTTTC.

The chain links TRBV12-3 or TRBV12-4 to TRBJ2-7, with a weak D call TRBD1 (5 bases). V dropped 5 bases and J dropped 5 bases, with 13 bases sitting between them. This CDR3 spans 13 amino acids. CDR3 sequence: CASSPQGPDEQYF. The CDR3 nucleotides read TGTGCCAGCAGTCCTCAGGGCCCTGACGAGCAGTACTTC.

This chain joins TRBV30 and TRBJ1-5; possible D gene TRBD1, 5 bases. The CDR3 is made up of 13 amino acids. CDR1 is GTSNPN and CDR2 is SVGIG in the germline V gene (reference sequence). V lost 3 bases, J lost 5 bases, and 11 bases lay in between. DNA of the CDR3: TGTGCCTGGAGCCAAGGAGGGGATCAGCCCCAGCATTTT. Its translation: CAWSQGGDQPQHF. Using reference TRBV30 and TRBJ1-5 for the parts outside the CDR3, the full variable domain is SQTIHQWPATLVQPVGSPLSLECTVEGTSNPNLYWYRQAAGRGLQLLFYSVGIGQISSEVPQNLSASRPQDRQFILSSKKLLLSDSGFYLCAWSQGGDQPQHFGDGTRLSIL.

V is TRBV5-6 and J is TRBJ1-2; D may be TRBD1 (6 bases). The germline V and J ends were trimmed by 4 bases and 7 bases, with 20 bases remaining between them. The CDR3 totals 15 residues. CDR1 is SGHDT, CDR2 YYEEEE, per germline. The CDR3 DNA sequence: TGTGCCAGCAGCGCGTCAGGGGAAATGAATCGTGGCTACACCTTC. Translation: CASSASGEMNRGYTF.

CDR3 protein: CASSLPAAPTGELFF. The DNA of the CDR3 is TGTGCCAGCAGTTTACCCGCGGCTCCCACCGGGGAGCTGTTTTTT. The chain uses TRBV27 and TRBJ2-2; unclear D gene. CDR1 and CDR2 from the germline V gene are MNHEY and SMNVEV (reference sequence). Between the trimmed V and J ends, which lost 2 bases and 4 bases, there was a span of 11 bases. CDR3 size: 15 residues.

The CDR3 DNA sequence: TGTGCCAGCAGCGTAGCTCCGGGACAAGGCTACGAGCAGTACTTC. It specifies CASSVAPGQGYEQYF. The chain joins TRBV9 to TRBJ2-7, with D tentatively TRBD1 (6 bases). The CDR3 contains 15 residues. Germline V lookup: CDR1 SGDLS, CDR2 YYNGEE. V lost 0 bases and J 3 bases, leaving 13 bases between the germline ends.

The V and J genes are TRBV4-3 and TRBJ2-5; the match to TRBD2 covers 13 bases. Germline V lookup: CDR1 LGHNA, CDR2 YSLEER. The ends lost 1 base at V and 2 bases at J; junction bases unmatched: 1. The length of the CDR3 is 16 residues. The CDR3 protein is CASSQGLAGGQETQYF. Here the CDR3 DNA reads TGCGCCAGCAGCCAAGGACTAGCGGGAGGACAAGAGACCCAGTACTTC.

CDR3 in amino acids: CASSQGIRGYTF. The CDR3 DNA follows: TGTGCCAGCAGTCAGGGGATTCGTGGCTACACCTTC. The V gene is TRBV12-3 or TRBV12-4, the J gene TRBJ1-2; weak D call: TRBD1 (6 bases). The CDR3 is 12 amino acids. Trimming stripped 5 bases from V and 7 bases from J, with 11 bases between.

The J gene is TRBJ1-5, the V gene TRBV5-1, with D perhaps matching TRBD1 (5 bases). Germline-derived CDR1 and CDR2 are SGHRS and YFSETQ. The CDR3 totals 15 residues. Trimming cost V 1 base and J 7 bases, with 15 bases left between them. The CDR3 DNA follows: TGCGCCAGCAGCTTGAGTGGAGTCGGGGGACAGCCCCAGCATTTT. It codes for CASSLSGVGGQPQHF. The whole variable domain, remainder taken from reference TRBV5-1 and TRBJ1-5, is KAGVTQTPRYLIKTRGQQVTLSCSPISGHRSVSWYQQTPGQGLQFLFEYFSETQRNKGNFPGRFSGRQFSNSRSEMNVSTLELGDSALYLCASSLSGVGGQPQHFGDGTRLSIL.

The sample holds a few counts of this clone. This chain joins TRBV28 and TRBJ1-1; D is unclear. The CDR3 has 12 residues. The germline V and J ends were trimmed by 5 bases and 3 bases, with 7 bases remaining between them. CDR1 is MDHEN and CDR2 is SYDVKM in the germline V gene. CDR3 bases: TGTGCCAGCAGTGCACGGTACACTGAAGCTTTCTTT. Encoded protein: CASSARYTEAFF.